A single sample is the source of the 24 T cell receptor beta chains below, sequenced in a study of blood T cell repertoires in COVID-19. The table came from immunoSEQ multiplex PCR; TCRdb's copy has only in-frame clones and leaves some out. The table includes fewer than 150,000 clones, about four fifths detected once. Input material: PBMCs or T cells enriched from blood (not recorded which). All receptors derive from a man aged 25-40 years who had recovered from COVID-19.

In the case of this clone: Other DNA sequences within the sample encode an identical CDR3. The chain recombines TRBV9 with TRBJ2-7, with 8 bases identical to TRBD1. The CDR3 spans 14 residues. Unmatched junction bases numbered 2, after V lost 0 bases and J lost 3 bases. Germline assignment: CDR1 SGDLS and CDR2 YYNGEE. CDR3 protein: CASSVGDRNYEQYF. CDR3 in DNA: TGTGCCAGCAGCGTAGGGGACAGGAACTACGAGCAGTACTTC.

This clone showed up just once. The chain carries TRBV3-1 (or the pseudogene TRBV3-2) and TRBJ1-2, with 8 bases identical to TRBD1. CDR1 and CDR2 from the germline V gene are LGHDT and YNNKEL (reference sequence). V lost 2 bases, J lost 6 bases, and 8 bases stayed unmatched. This CDR3 comprises 15 residues. CDR3 coding DNA: TGTGCCAGCAGCCAATGGCCTACAGGGGGTAATGGCTACACCTTC. Amino acids: CASSQWPTGGNGYTF.

The chain combines TRBV11-2 with TRBJ1-3; weak D call: TRBD1 (5 bases). The germline V gene encodes CDR1 SGHAT and CDR2 FQNNGV. CDR3 length: 15 amino acids. Trimming stripped 4 bases from V and 3 bases from J, with 13 bases between. The CDR3 DNA follows: TGTGCCAGCAGCTCTGACAGAGTAGGTGGAAACACCATATATTTT. It encodes CASSSDRVGGNTIYF.

The rearrangement uses TRBV19 and TRBJ2-2; the match to TRBD2 covers 11 bases. Germline CDR1 LNHDA, CDR2 SQIVND (reference sequence). The length of the CDR3 is 20 residues. V dropped 6 bases and J dropped 3; count of bases not matched to a gene: 18. This CDR3 reads CASSFLGLAGGLRYTGELFF. The CDR3 DNA is TGTGCCAGTAGCTTTTTGGGGCTAGCGGGAGGTCTTCGGTACACCGGGGAGCTGTTTTTT.

This chain uses TRBV28 with TRBJ1-4; 7 bases line up with TRBD1. Looked up from germline, CDR1 is MDHEN and CDR2 is SYDVKM. The J segment lost 8 bases and the V segment lost 6 bases, leaving 15 bases of the junction unmatched. This CDR3 region has 16 residues. CDR3 protein: CASRTIGTALREKLFF. CDR3 DNA: TGTGCCAGCAGGACCATCGGGACAGCCCTAAGGGAAAAACTGTTTTTT.

The chain has TRBV7-9 and TRBJ2-6; D might be TRBD1 (5 bases). Trimming removed 4 bases at V and 0 bases at J, with 13 bases between. Germline CDR1 and CDR2: SEHNR and FQNEAQ (reference sequence). This CDR3 is 17 amino acids long. The chain's CDR3 is CASSSTGQASGANVLTF. In nucleotides, the CDR3 is TGTGCCAGCAGCTCTACAGGCCAGGCCTCTGGGGCCAACGTCCTGACTTTC. The variable domain in full, completed from reference TRBV7-9 and TRBJ2-6, reads DTGVSQNPRHKITKRGQNVTFRCDPISEHNRLYWYRQTLGQGPEFLTYFQNEAQLEKSRLLSDRFSAERPKGSFSTLEIQRTEQGDSAMYLCASSSTGQASGANVLTFGAGSRLTVL.

The gene calls are TRBV2 and TRBJ1-1; D unclear. The CDR3 is made up of 13 amino acids. Germline V CDR1 and CDR2: SNHLY, FYNNEI. V was pared by 7 bases and J by 3 bases, with 12 bases between. CDR3 bases: TGTGCCAGCACCGAATGGAGTTACACTGAAGCTTTCTTT. This translates into CASTEWSYTEAFF.

This chain joins TRBV6-5 and TRBJ2-2; 8 bases match TRBD1. With 10 bases clipped from V and 4 bases from J, the junction kept 2 bases outside the gene matches. Germline loops: CDR1 MNHEY, CDR2 SVGAGI. This CDR3 has 12 amino acids. CDR3 sequence reads: CATTGGTGELFF. The DNA of the CDR3 is TGTGCCACTACAGGGGGCACCGGGGAGCTGTTTTTT.

The genes are TRBV7-2 and TRBJ1-2, with D perhaps matching TRBD1 (5 bases). CDR3 length: 17 amino acids. V gave up 3 bases and J gave up 0 bases, with 17 bases separating them. Germline assignment: CDR1 SGHTA and CDR2 FQGNSA. Written as DNA, the CDR3 is TGTGCCAGCAGCTTCCAAGGAAACAGGTTAACTAACTATGGCTACACCTTC. It translates to CASSFQGNRLTNYGYTF.

Here the CDR3 DNA reads TGTGCTAGTGGTCCGCCGGGGGGGGCCTCCTACGAGCAGTACTTC. Translated: CASGPPGGASYEQYF. The chain couples TRBV12-5 to TRBJ2-7, with TRBD2 matching 8 bases. J gave up 0 bases and V 5 bases, and 6 bases lay outside the gene matches. The CDR3 spans 15 residues. Germline V gene data show CDR1 as LGHNT and CDR2 as FRNRAP.

The chain joins TRBV18 to TRBJ1-1; a weak D match, TRBD1 (6 bases). CDR1 and CDR2 (germline): KGHSH, LQKENI. CDR3 length: 14 residues. Trimming removed 5 bases from V and 7 bases from J, with 17 bases in between. In DNA, the CDR3 is TGTGCCAGCTCAGCGAACCGGGACACGAATGAAGCTTTCTTT. Its protein is CASSANRDTNEAFF. The full variable domain, completed using reference TRBV18 and TRBJ1-1, is NAGVMQNPRHLVRRRGQEARLRCSPMKGHSHVYWYRQLPEEGLKFMVYLQKENIIDESGMPKERFSAEFPKEGPSILRIQQVVRGDSAAYFCASSANRDTNEAFFGQGTRLTVV.

This clone was observed a handful of times. The chain has TRBV5-1 and TRBJ2-2, with D possibly TRBD1 on 6 matching bases. CDR3 length: 17 amino acids. V was clipped by 1 base and J by 0 bases, with 13 bases between them. The germline CDR1 and CDR2 sequences are SGHRS and YFSETQ. The CDR3 region is CASSLRPGTTNTGELFF. The DNA of the CDR3 is TGCGCCAGCAGCTTGAGGCCCGGGACAACGAACACCGGGGAGCTGTTTTTT.

The chain combines TRBV9 with TRBJ2-2, with 8 bases identical to TRBD1. The CDR3 length is 16 residues. Trimming took 3 bases from V and 0 from J; bases not matched to a gene: 4. In germline, CDR1 is SGDLS, CDR2 YYNGEE. The CDR3 here is CASSARTGSNTGELFF. DNA of the CDR3: TGTGCCAGCAGCGCCCGGACAGGGTCGAACACCGGGGAGCTGTTTTTT.

Details on this clone: Compared with germline, one end of the junction differs, possibly owing to a read error. Within the sample, other DNA sequences also encode this same CDR3. The chain uses TRBV3-1 (or the pseudogene TRBV3-2) and TRBJ1-6; possible D gene TRBD1, 5 bases. Germline V gene lookup returns CDR1 LGHDT and CDR2 YNNKEL (reference sequence). The CDR3 totals 15 residues. The CDR3 bases are TGTGCCAGCAGTCAAGACGTAGCAGGGTACTCACCCCTCCACTTT. It translates to CASSQDVAGYSPLHF.

The V call is TRBV4-1, the J call TRBJ2-7; 13 bases line up with TRBD2. Germline trimming cut 0 bases from V and 7 bases from J; bases unmatched to any gene: 6. CDR3 length equals 16 residues. Germline V lookup: CDR1 MGHRA, CDR2 YSYEKL. CDR3 in amino acids: CASSQDRLAGGMEQYV. In nucleotides, the CDR3 is TGCGCCAGCAGCCAAGATCGACTAGCGGGGGGCATGGAGCAGTACGTC.

The rearrangement links TRBV7-2 to TRBJ1-2; TRBD1 agrees at 9 bases. The J segment lost 5 bases and the V segment lost 2 bases, leaving 6 bases of the junction unmatched. The CDR3 consists of 15 residues. Germline V lookup: CDR1 SGHTA, CDR2 FQGNSA. This chain's CDR3 is CASSLPDRGGYGYTF. DNA for the CDR3: TGTGCCAGCAGCTTACCCGACAGGGGGGGGTATGGCTACACCTTC.

J is TRBJ1-6 and V is TRBV10-3, with 9 positions matching TRBD1. The ends lost 11 bases at V and 7 bases at J; junction bases unmatched: 3. The CDR3 covers 12 residues. The germline V gene has CDR1 ENHRY and CDR2 SYGVKD. The CDR3 DNA is TGTGCCGTGGGACAGGGCAATTCACCCCTCCACTTT. Its protein product is CAVGQGNSPLHF.

The J gene is TRBJ2-1, the V gene TRBV9, with no clear D. Germline V gene sequence: CDR1 SGDLS, CDR2 YYNGEE. The CDR3 is 14 residues long. The V end was cut by 0 bases, the J end by 8 bases, with 12 bases between. For the CDR3, the DNA is TGTGCCAGCAGCGTAGATGGGCTCCGTGATGAGCAGTTCTTC. Protein: CASSVDGLRDEQFF. Looking up the rest from reference TRBV9 and TRBJ2-1 gives the full variable domain: DSGVTQTPKHLITATGQRVTLRCSPRSGDLSVYWYQQSLDQGLQFLIQYYNGEERAKGNILERFSAQQFPDLHSELNLSSLELGDSALYFCASSVDGLRDEQFFGPGTRLTVL.

This clone has only one observation. The rearrangement links TRBV19 to TRBJ1-1, with D perhaps matching TRBD1 (5 bases). With 5 bases removed from V and 0 bases from J, the gap between germline ends came to 19 bases. This CDR3 has 17 amino acids. Germline V gene lookup returns CDR1 LNHDA and CDR2 SQIVND (reference sequence). CDR3 loop: CASSPRDGGTLNTEAFF. The CDR3 coding sequence is TGTGCCAGTAGTCCCAGGGACGGAGGGACTTTGAACACTGAAGCTTTCTTT. Looking up the rest from reference TRBV19 and TRBJ1-1 gives the full variable domain: DGGITQSPKYLFRKEGQNVTLSCEQNLNHDAMYWYRQDPGQGLRLIYYSQIVNDFQKGDIAEGYSVSREKKESFPLTVTSAQKNPTAFYLCASSPRDGGTLNTEAFFGQGTRLTVV.

The chain couples TRBV4-1 to TRBJ2-3; D is uncertain. This CDR3 is 16 amino acids long. V lost 0 bases, J lost 4 bases, and 14 bases lay in between. Looked up from germline, CDR1 is MGHRA and CDR2 is YSYEKL. CDR3: CASSQEGPAVADTQYF. The CDR3 region has the DNA TGCGCCAGCAGCCAAGAAGGCCCTGCGGTCGCAGATACGCAGTATTTT.

The chain employs TRBV28 and TRBJ1-4; possible D gene TRBD1, 6 bases. CDR1 is MDHEN and CDR2 is SYDVKM in the germline V gene. V was trimmed by 6 bases and J by 7 bases, leaving 15 bases between them. This CDR3 contains 14 residues. The CDR3 here is CASSQGQGGEKLFF. The CDR3 DNA sequence: TGTGCCAGCAGCCAGGGCCAAGGGGGTGAAAAACTGTTTTTT.

This rearrangement joins TRBV5-1 to TRBJ2-1; a possible D gene is TRBD2 (5 bases). Trimming pared 0 bases from V and 7 bases from J, leaving 11 bases between. CDR1 is SGHRS, CDR2 YFSETQ, per germline. The CDR3 totals 14 residues. The CDR3 nucleotides read TGCGCCAGCAGCTTGGTAATAGCGTCTAATGAGCAGTTCTTC. This sequence encodes CASSLVIASNEQFF.

The chain links TRBV7-9 to TRBJ1-1, with TRBD1 matching 9 bases. V dropped 5 bases and J dropped 3; count of bases not matched to a gene: 7. This CDR3 has 15 amino acids. Germline loops: CDR1 SEHNR, CDR2 FQNEAQ (reference sequence). CDR3: CASSAPGQGYTEAFF. CDR3 DNA: TGTGCCAGCAGCGCCCCGGGACAGGGCTACACTGAAGCTTTCTTT.

This chain uses TRBV5-1 with TRBJ2-7; D gene uncertain. V dropped 3 bases and J dropped 1 base, with 8 bases sitting between them. Germline assignment: CDR1 SGHRS and CDR2 YFSETQ. This CDR3 spans 13 amino acids. CDR3 DNA sequence: TGCGCCAGCAGCTACGACTGGTCCTACGAGCAGTACTTC. Translated, it gives CASSYDWSYEQYF. Full variable domain (rest looked up from reference TRBV5-1 and TRBJ2-7): KAGVTQTPRYLIKTRGQQVTLSCSPISGHRSVSWYQQTPGQGLQFLFEYFSETQRNKGNFPGRFSGRQFSNSRSEMNVSTLELGDSALYLCASSYDWSYEQYFGPGTRLTVT.